This T cell receptor (beta chain) was captured in a study of T cell responses to AZD1222 COVID-19 vaccine. Points on this clone: Its cognate antigen is unknown.

Profiling relied on immunoSEQ multiplex PCR, and the TCRdb table lists in-frame clones only, not all of them. The data hold 120,000 or so clones, with 90% observed a single time. The CDR3 spans 17 residues. CDR1 MNHEY and CDR2 SVGEGT come from the germline V gene. The trim removed 6 bases at V and 5 bases at J, leaving 13 bases unmatched. The study, taken as a whole, reports: Only a handful of AZD1222 recipients, more than five in all, had baseline seropositivity.

The sample in question was peripheral blood, obtained on day 0 of AZD1222 vaccination. This receptor was taken from an adult in good health. This chain uses TRBV6-2 or TRBV6-3 with TRBJ2-3; 11 nucleotides line up with TRBD2. DNA for the CDR3: TGTGCCAGCAGCTTTAGCGGGAGGGCATCTGATATAGATACGCAGTATTTT. As protein: CASSFSGRASDIDTQYF.